This T cell receptor (beta chain) was obtained from a study of blood T cell repertoires in COVID-19 (dated by TCRdb to 2018 to 2021). Describing the broader study: Samples from collaborators originated in the United States, Italy and Spain and spanned both the acute and convalescent phases of COVID-19. Samples were obtained from the ongoing ImmuneRACE study (first 160 participants) and from about 1,300 subjects provided by 6 global collaborators. The repertoires were made available in a free public database intended to serve as a resource for research on the immune response to SARS-CoV-2. Sample metadata almost always included a de-identified subject ID, COVID-19 status, age in years and sex. Subjects who had been exposed to COVID-19, were actively infected with it, or had recovered from it provided the deeply sampled blood TCRbeta repertoires that made up the dataset. The material from the prospective study consisted of cDNA or gDNA derived from T cells, B-cell-depleted T cells, or PBMCs. HLA class I and class II types, where available, came from metadata supplied by the sample provider rather than from assay-based typing. The full study reports these points: The amount of clinical and demographic metadata varied by source and participant and was provided uncurated.

Remarks on this clone: The clone's antigen remains unknown. No much larger clone is present one base from it, and per-base qualities are unavailable.

TCRbeta CDR3 regions were amplified from genomic DNA by means of the immunoSEQ Assay, a bias-controlled multiplex PCR. The authors' pipeline ran thus. The number of nucleated cells in each sample was estimated from the amplification of reference gene primers within the assay. Sequence reads were collapsed and filtered to measure the absolute abundance of every unique TCRbeta CDR3 rearrangement. For each sample, productive Simpson clonality was calculated as the square root of Simpson's diversity index across productive rearrangements. What TCRdb holds here is the immuneACCESS table cut down to in-frame rearrangements. Part of the clones is not present; checked against another copy, under half of the missing clones reflect an unresolved V gene, and the others are unexplained. V and J calls and clone size are copied from that table; D and trimming were computed from the DNA. In this sample the table shows about 130,000 clones, around 80% of which occur a single time. About 12% of the sample rests with the top ten.

Relative to germline, V is 4 bases shorter and J is 1 base shorter, with 10 bases between their ends. Including the terminal cysteine and phenylalanine, the CDR3 comprises 15 residues. Only the CDR3 region is kept as DNA, spanning 45 bases read in frame from base 1. The germline V gene provides CDR1 MNHEY and CDR2 SVGAGI. Whole blood was collected in K2EDTA tubes by collaborating institutions according to the institutions' own protocols. For TCRbeta analysis, collaborators shipped samples as frozen whole blood, isolated PBMCs, or DNA extracted from either of those sample types. Sequencing was carried out using peripheral blood. The sequence came from a woman between 55 and 75 years old with acute or convalescent COVID-19. The sequence is built from TRBV6-5 and TRBJ2-2; the D region possibly corresponds to TRBD2 (5 bases align). Read as DNA, the sequence is TGTGCCAGCAGTTTAGCCCGGGGGAACACCGGGGAGCTGTTTTTT. Translated, this gives CASSLARGNTGELFF.